Sequencing of this TCR beta chain was carried out in a study of shared clonotypes between healthy human individuals (dated by TCRdb to 2018 to 2021). Context from the whole study: Three men and a couple of women, aged 18 to 49 years, made up the cohort. Blood TCR repertoires of about 5 healthy adults were deeply sequenced to estimate repertoire size and the extent of clonotype sharing between individuals. Libraries were prepared and TCR repertoires were sequenced by different laboratories using diverse techniques, in order to increase sequencing depth and limit assay-specific biases. Per donor, three plates each were used for CD4 naive and CD4 memory, two for CD8 naive, and one for CD8 memory. Leukapheresis yielded between about 0.85 and 9.5 billion PBMCs per donor.

TCR CDR3 regions were amplified from genomic DNA by multiplex PCR using the deep immunoSEQ assay. Extracted genomic DNA from each cell subset was distributed evenly across all wells of several immunoSEQ 96-well plates, and each plate was treated as a replicate. For sorted subsets, about 200 ng genomic DNA, equal to some 30,000 T cell genomes, was loaded into each replicate PCR. Purified libraries were measured with a Qubit 3.0 fluorometer, size-checked on a Bioanalyzer 2100, and measured again with the KAPA Library Quantification kit. Every immunoSEQ 96-well plate was sequenced on a separate single-read 150-cycle Illumina NextSeq 550 flow cell. The authors' analysis ran thus. Because the immunoSEQ output included only junctional sequences and no quality scores, the filtering could not be the same as the filtering used for full-length reads. Sequences were annotated with PyIR, a Python wrapper for IgBLAST v1.9, using IMGT germline references to assign V/J genes and CDR3. Any read was removed if the V/J assignment was weak (E-value above 1e-6), the CDR3 was missing, or the read contained stop codons, out-of-frame junctions, or ambiguous translated residues. V3J clonotypes were defined by identical inferred V gene, J gene, and CDR3 amino acid sequence. Percentage overlap between repertoires was calculated by dividing the number of shared unique clonotypes by the size of the smaller repertoire. Richness of each repertoire was evaluated using RTK rarefaction, the Chao1 estimator, and Recon v2.1 estimates of unobserved clonotypes. OLGA was used to compute generation probabilities for all TCRbeta clonotypes that the gDNA method yielded from a handful of donors. Drawn from immuneACCESS, this table holds only the in-frame rearrangements with V and J called that TCRdb kept. Clones are partly lost; checked studies trace under half to an unresolved V gene and leave the rest unexplained. That table gives V, J and clone size, and the DNA gave D and trimming. The sample table records roughly 720,000 clones; 90% of these occur just once. The ten largest clones add up to 30% to 40% of the sample.

V lost 3 bases and J lost 7 bases; the stretch between them is 6 bases long. Inclusive of the bounding cysteine and phenylalanine, the CDR3 is 10 residues long. CDR3 DNA only is kept here, 30 bases in frame from base 1. Via the germline V gene, CDR1 is SQVTM and CDR2 ANQGSEA. Notes on this clone: This receptor's antigen is unknown. Base qualities are not recorded, but no much larger clone differs from it by a single base.

The donors were healthy, HIV-negative adults with no recently reported acute infections or vaccinations. Only Caucasian adults living in Nashville, Tennessee, USA were represented among the donors. CD8 memory samples consisted of magnetically selected CD45RO+ cells combined with CCR7-negative CD45RA+ effector memory (TemRA) cells. After blood collection by leukapheresis, PBMCs were isolated using Ficoll-Histopaque density gradient centrifugation and then cryopreserved in the vapor phase of liquid nitrogen. Analytical flow cytometry was used to check the purity and quantity of every magnetically sorted T cell population. Genomic DNA was isolated from every sorted fraction and measured by UV absorbance on a Nanodrop 2000c. Broad study findings and their caveats: Naive subsets generally had larger estimated clonotype richness than memory subsets did. Pairwise subsampling indicated that sequencing depth was expected to affect the degree of clonotype sharing among donors. Sampling was restricted to blood, and TCR repertoires in tissues likely differ from the TCR repertoires found in blood. Rarefaction of sorted-subset datasets indicated incomplete sequencing despite the large sequencing depth. Across several donors, around 5.4% of naive CD4, approximately 4% of naive CD8, approximately 2.5% of memory CD4, and under 0.45% of memory CD8 clonotypes were shared. The genetic and exposure-history diversity represented was limited by the small number of donors. Higher generation probabilities were observed for clonotypes shared by all four sorted-subset donors than for non-shared clonotypes.

The sample taken for sequencing was memory CD8+ T cells from PBMCs. In the paper's terms, the cell subset or site label means: CD45RO+ cells pooled with CCR7-negative TemRA cells. In this chain, TRBV29-1 is recombined with TRBJ1-1; matching of 5 bases hints at TRBD1 as the D gene. The clonotype comes from a man aged 18 to 35 in good health. Some clones in this sample may be carry-over from other donors' samples. CDR3 reads: CSVEDNEAFF. The sequenced DNA is TGCAGCGTTGAGGACAATGAAGCTTTCTTT.